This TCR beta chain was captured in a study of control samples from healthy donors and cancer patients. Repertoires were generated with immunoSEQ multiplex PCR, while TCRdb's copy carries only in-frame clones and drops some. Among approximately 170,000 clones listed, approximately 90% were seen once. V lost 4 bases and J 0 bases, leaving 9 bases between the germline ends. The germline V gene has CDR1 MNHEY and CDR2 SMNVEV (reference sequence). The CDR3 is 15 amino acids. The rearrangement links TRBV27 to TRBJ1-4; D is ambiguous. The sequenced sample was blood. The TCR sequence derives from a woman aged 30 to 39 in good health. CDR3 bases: TGTGCCAGCAGTTCCCATTACTCAACTAATGAAAAACTGTTTTTT. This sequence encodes CASSSHYSTNEKLFF.